This TCR beta chain derives from a study of T cell responses to AZD1222 COVID-19 vaccine (dated by TCRdb to about 2021). With respect to the entire study: Because spike-specific TCR depth and breadth did not differ between the two schedules, AZD1222 recipients who got a second dose at roughly 4 weeks were pooled with those who got a second dose at roughly 12 weeks. A total of 230 to 250 trial participants underwent TCR sequencing, of whom some 210 received two doses of AZD1222 and some 26 received two doses of the MenACWY control vaccine. Trial participants were enrolled into age subgroups of 18-55, 56-69 and 70-plus years, which contained approximately 150, 28 and 58 TCR-sequenced participants, respectively.

The CDR3 regions of human TCRbeta chains were analyzed by immunosequencing. The authors' analysis ran thus. Repertoire TCRs were matched against a reference library of SARS-CoV-2-specific TCRs generated with the MIRA antigen-specificity platform. Breadth meant the fraction of unique TCRs that were SARS-CoV-2-associated, whereas depth meant the fraction of total T cells that were SARS-CoV-2-associated. Using the MIRA data, each spike-specific TCR was assigned both to the spike region to which the TCR was reactive and to a CD4 or CD8 class. Log10-transformed breadth and depth values were compared by one-way ANOVA with Sidak's multiple comparisons tests. In TCRdb, the immuneACCESS table is reduced to in-frame sequences with V and J assigned. These tables do not hold every clone; where another copy was compared, an unresolved V gene accounts for under half, and the others remain unexplained. The DNA was the basis for D and trimming; V, J and clone size are from that table. This sample is represented by 90,000 to 110,000 clones; 85% to 90% of them were singletons. About 9.1% of the sample goes to the ten largest clones.

According to the study, the label for this sample's time point signals: baseline before first vaccination. Samples from vaccinated people were obtained from the UK trials COV001 and COV002, which included a single-blind randomized controlled phase 2/3 trial of AZD1222 (ChAdOx1 nCoV-19) in healthy adults. For TCRbeta chain sequencing, PBMC samples were collected from trial participants at day 0 and at day 28 after the second dose. In regard to this clone: Which antigen it targets is not known. No clone much larger than this one lies a single base away; base qualities are absent.

Taken from cysteine to phenylalanine, the CDR3 has 14 residues. Solely the CDR3 DNA is kept, with 42 bases framed from the first base. The germline V gene (reference sequence) gives CDR1 as GTSNPN and CDR2 as SVGIG. V gives up 3 bases and J gives up 9 bases, and the segment between their germline ends measures 15 bases. What the research found in general, with its limitations: In the small 56-69-year group, the increase in depth fell short of significance, most likely because of low power. Because no day 14 peak-response samples were available, the repertoires could be characterized only after the peak T cell response. Reportedly, close to half of the unique spike-specific TCRs recognized epitopes lying outside the regions that are mutated in the B.1.351 and B.1.1.7 variants. Conclusions about previously exposed vaccinees are limited because only six or seven AZD1222 recipients were SARS-CoV-2 seropositive at baseline. Participants were mostly white British, with more females than males. The authors suggested clonal diversity may have been underestimated. CD4 TCRs associated with the vaccine covered the entire spike protein, and the dominant responses were in regions 160-218 and 743-854. Spike-specific TCR breadth and depth rose significantly after two AZD1222 doses compared with day 0 and with MenACWY recipients.

The sequencing here drew on peripheral blood, taken on day 0 of AZD1222 vaccination. The sequence links TRBV30 to TRBJ1-6; TRBD1 is a possible D gene, resting on 6 matching bases. This sequence was found in an adult in good health. The DNA reads TGTGCCTGGAGAAAACAGGGCGATGCTTCACCCCTCCACTTT. Its protein reads: CAWRKQGDASPLHF.